Listed here is a single T cell receptor beta chain. Under the authors' procedure: Reference gene primer amplification gave nucleated cell count estimates. Produced via immunoSEQ multiplex PCR; TCRdb's table is partial and in-frame only. The DNA gave D and trimming, while V, J and clone size come from that table. Among more than 110,000 clones listed, roughly 76% were seen once. CDR3 length equals 14 residues. Trimming removed 5 bases from V and 3 bases from J, with 14 bases in between. Germline CDR1 reads SNHLY; CDR2 reads FYNNEI. This entry belongs to a study of blood T cell repertoires in COVID-19. At the level of the study: Whether acute or convalescent, the COVID-19 samples came from the United States, Italy and Spain. The cDNA or gDNA used as material had been derived from T cells, B-cell-depleted T cells, or PBMCs.

The receptor was isolated from a man at least 80 years old with acute or convalescent COVID-19. The sequenced material came from peripheral blood. This rearrangement joins TRBV2 to TRBJ2-7; D unclear. The CDR3 bases are TGTGCCAGCAGTCGCGCAGGAAATTACTACGAGCAGTACTTC. Protein: CASSRAGNYYEQYF.